This T cell receptor beta chain was identified in a study of cytomegalovirus exposure and HLA in healthy donors. Turning to the study itself: Per a later analysis, the roughly 670 first-cohort and 120 validation repertoires shared one platform. General study points: The TCR clusters that emerged in the first cohort tended, a later analysis found, to co-occur in the approximately 130 validation repertoires. As was reported, the classifier diagnosed cytomegalovirus status with high specificity and sensitivity. Listed as cytomegalovirus-associated were 150 or so TCR beta chains.

Profiling relied on immunoSEQ multiplex PCR, and the TCRdb table lists in-frame clones only, not all of them. The repertoire holds 150,000 to 180,000 clones, more than 70% seen once, with about 2.2% in the top ten. Notes on this clone: No antigen is known for it.

This CDR3 is built from 12 residues. The germline V gene encodes CDR1 LNHDA and CDR2 SQIVND (reference sequence). V dropped 10 bases and J dropped 2 bases, with 9 bases sitting between them. The rearrangement links TRBV19 to TRBJ1-5; D uncertain. The receptor was isolated from a human donor in good health. The sample taken for sequencing was PBMCs. The CDR3 spells CATTLGNQPQHF. The CDR3 DNA sequence: TGTGCCACTACCCTTGGCAATCAGCCCCAGCATTTT.